This TCR beta chain was obtained from a study of blood T cell repertoires in COVID-19. Study-wide background: Samples of COVID-19 (acute and convalescent) were obtained from the United States, Italy and Spain. In each case, the material was cDNA or gDNA derived from T cells, B-cell-depleted T cells, or PBMCs.

This clone was seen once. The trim removed 3 bases at V and 9 bases at J, leaving 12 bases unmatched. The V gene's germline CDR1 is SGHAT and CDR2 FQNNGV. The CDR3 runs 17 residues. Original processing notes: Reference gene primer amplification gave nucleated cell count estimates. This table comes from immunoSEQ multiplex PCR, and its TCRdb copy is limited to in-frame clones, with some not included. The V and J calls and clone size are taken from that table; D and trimming were inferred from the DNA. The table lists fewer than 70,000 clones, approximately 89% of them singletons. The V and J genes are TRBV11-2 and TRBJ2-1; TRBD2 matches 12 bases. The sequencing input was peripheral blood. This receptor was obtained from a man aged 55 to 69 with active or convalescent COVID-19. This CDR3 is CASSFSPGLAGRSEQFF. Written as DNA, the CDR3 is TGTGCCAGCAGCTTCAGCCCGGGACTAGCGGGTCGAAGTGAGCAGTTCTTC.